This note documents a single T cell receptor (beta chain) sequence. This clone was picked up a small number of times. Its antigen specificity is not known. No much larger clone exists at a distance of one base, and base qualities are not known. The High Capacity cDNA Reverse Transcription Kit was used to reverse transcribe all of the isolated RNA, meaning that expressed TCRB transcripts were what got sequenced. Deep immunoSEQ sequencing was applied to naive, central memory and regulatory T cell samples, giving an average of approximately 4 million total reads per sample. Sorted cells were lysed in RLT buffer, and RNA was extracted using DNase-treated RNeasy Micro or Mini kits according to cell number. Each cell subset was processed on its own to prevent cross-contamination, while patient and healthy donor samples were processed together. TCRB sequences were amplified from cDNA with the immunoSEQ multiplex PCR, producing 87-bp fragments spanning the CDR3 region. The amplicons were sequenced using the Illumina HiSeq platform. Concerning the study's data processing: PCR bias was computationally corrected using synthetic template baselines, reads within Hamming distance 2 were collapsed, and singletons that could not be merged were discarded. Reads were aligned to IMGT to assign V, D and J genes, CDR3 length, and insertions or deletions at six rearrangement sites. Within each subset, clonotype counts were normalized to sorted cell number, and only after that were true diversity and Gini coefficients computed with the tcR R package. Repertoire sharing was quantified using the overlap coefficient calculated on TCRB nucleotide sequences. Here the immuneACCESS table is served through TCRdb, limited to in-frame sequences with V and J called. Missing clones are a known gap in these copies; in checked studies unresolved V genes cover under half, and the rest lacks a known reason. The V and J calls and the clone size are those of that table, but D and trimming were determined from the DNA. This sample lists 300,000 to 400,000 clones; about a tenth were detected once. The top ten clonotypes cover approximately 1% of the sample.

This sample is drawn from a study of beta chain features in type 1 diabetes (dated by TCRdb to 2016 to 2019). Study-wide context: No differences in mean age, gender distribution, total cell number or subset yield were found between patients and healthy donors. In the study, recently diagnosed type 1 diabetes patients and matched healthy donors were compared on the TCRB repertoires of their sorted circulating CD4+ T cell subsets. A total of just under 110,000,000 sorted cells were examined across all samples, and RNA yield correlated strongly with the number of cells per subset. Regulatory and stem cell-like memory subsets were isolated from only 8 patients and about 8 healthy donors, whereas naive and central memory subsets came from all 30 or so donors.

What the research found in general, with its limitations: PCR may preferentially amplify shorter templates, but because patient and control samples were amplified and corrected together, any resulting skew would affect both groups equally. HLA sub-analyses involved small numbers of individuals, so any influence of HLA type on TCRB rearrangement remained unresolved. Fewer insertions and more nucleotide deletions at VDJ recombination sites were observed in patients with type 1 diabetes, implying thymic rearrangement abnormalities. In all four CD4+ subsets, TCRB CDR3 length was moderately but significantly shorter in type 1 diabetes patients. Because cDNA was sequenced instead of genomic DNA, highly expressing activated cells could be over-represented, though the groups showed no difference in activation or CD3 levels. The naive, central memory and regulatory TCRB repertoires appeared to resemble one another more closely among patients than among healthy donors.

From each donor, a single peripheral blood sample of about 110 mL on average was drawn into heparinised tubes. A BD FACSAria II and a panel including CD45RO, CCR7, CD25, CD127, CD95 and CD27 were used to sort naive, central memory, regulatory and stem cell-like memory CD4+ T cells. Purity was above 95% for every sorted population. Right away, PBMCs were isolated by Lymphoprep density gradient centrifugation and were stained directly, with no culture step. To minimize batch effects, samples were stained and sorted in pairs, one healthy donor with one patient per experiment. V loses 8 bases at its end and J loses 6 bases; junction bases beyond the gene matches: 6. The CDR3 goes from the cysteine to the phenylalanine over 13 residues. Only the CDR3 DNA is retained, 39 bases long and in frame from the first base. The germline V gene (reference sequence) yields MNHEY for CDR1 and SMNVEV for CDR2.

The V gene is TRBV27 and the J gene is TRBJ2-7; a stretch of 11 junction bases matches TRBD1. Sample: central memory CD4+ T cells from blood. This TCR was sampled from a man aged 30 to 39 with type 1 diabetes. The sequenced DNA is TGTGCCAGCCACGGGACAGGGGGAGGCGAGCAGTACTTC. It is translated as CASHGTGGGEQYF.